Listed below are T cell receptor beta chains from one sample, sequenced in a study of blood T cell repertoires in COVID-19. Assay used: immunoSEQ multiplex PCR; TCRdb lists only in-frame clones, some missing. Of roughly 260,000 clones detected, over 80% appear once; the ten largest clones hold approximately 2%. Sequenced input: PBMCs or T cells enriched from blood (not recorded which). Receptors were obtained from a woman aged 18-29 years who had recovered from COVID-19. Both conserved end residues are part of each CDR3. The D gene is left open where the match is weak. Not every row has a clone size; where given, it reads once, few, many or a size class.

CASGPPGLQYRELFF | TGTGCCAGCGGGCCCCCGGGACTTCAGTACCGGGAGCTGTTTTTT | TRBJ2-2 | . | . | TRBV7-6
CASSIAPDSPGGYTF | TGTGCCAGTAGTATAGCCCCGGACAGTCCCGGGGGCTACACCTTC | TRBJ1-2 | . | . | TRBV19
CASRTGSDNEKLFF | TGTGCCAGCCGGACAGGGAGCGACAATGAAAAACTGTTTTTT | TRBJ1-4 | . | TRBD1 | TRBV28
CASKDSGGFSSTDTQYF | TGTGCCAGTAAGGATAGCGGGGGTTTTTCTAGCACAGATACGCAGTATTTT | TRBJ2-3 | . | TRBD2 | TRBV19
CASLPRQGMDTEAFF | TGTGCCAGCTTACCACGACAGGGGATGGACACTGAAGCTTTCTTT | TRBJ1-1 | . | TRBD1 | TRBV18
CASSLGHPNQPQHF | TGTGCCAGCAGCTTGGGGCACCCAAATCAGCCCCAGCATTTT | TRBJ1-5 | . | . | TRBV5-5
CASSAQGQVYGYTF | TGTGCCAGCAGCGCCCAGGGACAGGTCTATGGCTACACCTTC | TRBJ1-2 | . | TRBD1 | TRBV9
CASSWWTGGVYEQYF | TGTGCCAGCAGCTGGTGGACAGGGGGGGTCTACGAGCAGTACTTC | TRBJ2-7 | few | TRBD1 | TRBV5-6
CASTEPGLGEKLFF | TGTGCCAGCACAGAACCCGGACTGGGTGAAAAACTGTTTTTT | TRBJ1-4 | . | . | TRBV6-6
CASGRSRGRNQPQHF | TGTGCCAGCGGACGTAGCAGGGGTAGAAATCAGCCCCAGCATTTT | TRBJ1-5 | once | . | TRBV3-1/TRBV3-2
CASSLDRARDTEAFF | TGTGCCAGCAGCTTGGACAGGGCTAGGGACACTGAAGCTTTCTTT | TRBJ1-1 | . | TRBD1 | TRBV7-6
CASMAQGTLYNSPLHF | TGTGCCAGTATGGCGCAGGGGACCTTATATAATTCACCCCTCCACTTT | TRBJ1-6 | . | . | TRBV19
CASSPPNLAGGPSTDTQYF | TGTGCCAGCTCACCACCGAACCTAGCGGGAGGGCCTAGCACAGATACGCAGTATTTT | TRBJ2-3 | . | TRBD2 | TRBV18
CASSLPRAACTQYF | TGTGCCAGCAGTTTACCGAGAGCGGCGTGTACGCAGTATTTT | TRBJ2-3 | . | . | TRBV27
CASSLGGDLAETQYF | TGCGCCAGCAGCTTGGGGGGAGATTTGGCAGAGACCCAGTACTTC | TRBJ2-5 | . | . | TRBV5-1
CASSADRFTLHF | TGTGCCAGTAGCGCGGACAGGTTCACCCTCCACTTT | TRBJ1-6 | . | TRBD1 | TRBV19
CASSLATGEPYEQYF | TGTGCCAGCAGCTTAGCCACAGGGGAACCCTACGAGCAGTACTTC | TRBJ2-7 | . | TRBD1 | TRBV11-3
CASSETPYTEAFF | TGTGCCAGCAGTGAAACACCTTACACTGAAGCTTTCTTT | TRBJ1-1 | . | . | TRBV6-1
CASSLNPQATNEKLFF | TGTGCCAGCAGTTTAAACCCACAGGCAACTAATGAAAAACTGTTTTTT | TRBJ1-4 | few | . | TRBV27
CASRGGDKNTEAFF | TGCGCCAGCAGAGGGGGGGACAAGAACACTGAAGCTTTCTTT | TRBJ1-1 | few | . | TRBV10-2
CASLEDRGLEGYTF | TGTGCCAGCTTAGAAGACAGGGGGCTAGAAGGCTACACCTTC | TRBJ1-2 | . | TRBD1 | TRBV18
CASSLEERFPTYQETQYF | TGTGCCAGCAGCTTAGAGGAGCGGTTCCCAACGTACCAAGAGACCCAGTACTTC | TRBJ2-5 | . | . | TRBV7-9
CATRPGHLGADTQYF | TGTGCCACCCGACCCGGACACCTCGGCGCAGATACGCAGTATTTT | TRBJ2-3 | . | . | TRBV28
CTSSQGGGRPDQPQHF | TGCACCAGCAGCCAAGGGGGAGGACGGCCAGATCAGCCCCAGCATTTT | TRBJ1-5 | . | . | TRBV1
CATSDLPGTGMAGELFF | TGTGCCACCAGTGATTTGCCCGGGACAGGGATGGCCGGGGAGCTGTTTTTT | TRBJ2-2 | . | TRBD1 | TRBV24-1
CASSQGTLAGEGDTQYF | TGTGCCAGCAGCCAAGGGACCCTAGCGGGGGAGGGGGATACGCAGTATTTT | TRBJ2-3 | . | TRBD2 | TRBV4-2
CASSVRGTGNTIYF | TGTGCCAGCAGTGTGAGGGGGACTGGAAACACCATATATTTT | TRBJ1-3 | . | . | TRBV2
CASSQIPPGHGNTEAFF | TGCGCCAGCAGCCAAATACCCCCGGGACACGGGAACACTGAAGCTTTCTTT | TRBJ1-1 | . | . | TRBV4-3
CASSSFTAGATEAFF | TGTGCCAGCAGTTCTTTTACAGCTGGGGCCACTGAAGCTTTCTTT | TRBJ1-1 | . | . | TRBV28
CASSLGDSLNYGYTF | TGTGCCAGCAGCTTAGGGGACAGTTTAAACTATGGCTACACCTTC | TRBJ1-2 | . | TRBD1 | TRBV7-9
CASSQSDVEGYNEQFF | TGTGCCAGCAGCCAAAGCGACGTGGAGGGTTACAATGAGCAGTTCTTC | TRBJ2-1 | . | . | TRBV4-2
CASSYPGASTGELFF | TGTGCCAGCAGTTACCCAGGGGCTAGCACCGGGGAGCTGTTTTTT | TRBJ2-2 | few | . | TRBV6-5
CASSQGIGQGVYGYTF | TGTGCCAGCAGCCAAGGAATCGGACAGGGGGTCTATGGCTACACCTTC | TRBJ1-2 | . | TRBD1 | TRBV14
CASSQTNYGYTF | TGTGCCAGCAGCCAGACTAACTATGGCTACACCTTC | TRBJ1-2 | . | . | TRBV7-9
CASRERESTTDTQYF | TGTGCCAGCAGGGAGCGGGAGAGCACCACAGATACGCAGTATTTT | TRBJ2-3 | . | TRBD2 | TRBV2
CASSSQGAVSGNTIYF | TGTGCCAGCAGTTCGCAGGGGGCGGTATCGGGAAACACCATATATTTT | TRBJ1-3 | . | TRBD1 | TRBV27
CASSIRQEPNQPQHF | TGTGCCAGTAGTATCCGACAGGAGCCCAATCAGCCCCAGCATTTT | TRBJ1-5 | . | . | TRBV19
CASTDRGGYGYTF | TGTGCCAGCACGGACAGGGGTGGATATGGCTACACCTTC | TRBJ1-2 | . | TRBD1 | TRBV27
CASSLFSGQGYEQYF | TGTGCCAGCAGCTTGTTTTCAGGACAGGGCTACGAGCAGTACTTC | TRBJ2-7 | . | TRBD1 | TRBV5-6
CASSREGSGGTSGNTIYF | TGTGCCAGCAGTCGGGAGGGGAGCGGGGGGACCTCTGGAAACACCATATATTTT | TRBJ1-3 | . | . | TRBV2